The clone carrying this TCR beta chain occurred many times. What it binds is unknown. TCRdb re-derived calls from the 5' RACE reads in MiXCR, one entry per CDR3 protein. In the table there are fewer than 300,000 distinct CDR3 sequences, more than 15% of which are singletons. This entry is derived from a study of T-cell memory formation after mild COVID-19. Findings and caveats of the study: Several responding clones turned up in pre-infection memory, indicating that cross-reactive memory may have taken part. For contracting clones, CD4+ ones sat mainly in CM and EM, CD8+ in EMRA.

J lost 9 bases, V lost 1 base, and 11 bases had no gene match. Germline CDR1 is SGHAT and CDR2 is FQNNGV. This CDR3 comprises 16 residues. The chain uses TRBV11-2 and TRBJ2-1, with 8 bases aligning to TRBD2. The clonotype comes from a man younger than 35 who had mild COVID-19 (a few samples of this study predate the infection). Cell type and time point are not known. Sample: PBMCs or a T cell subset sorted from them (not recorded which). This CDR3 is CASSLAVASGWGEQFF. The CDR3 DNA reads TGTGCCAGCAGCTTAGCAGTGGCTAGCGGGTGGGGTGAGCAGTTCTTC.